This T cell receptor (beta chain) stems from a study of brain T cells in children with intractable seizures. The sequenced cases were selected for having the highest brain T cell transcript signatures. Sequencing used immunoSEQ multiplex PCR; TCRdb keeps in-frame clones, though not all of them. The sample has fewer than 150,000 clones, 94% seen once. Material: peripheral blood, obtained at surgery. This TCR derives from a boy under two years old with hemimegalencephaly and intractable seizures.

The CDR3 coding sequence is TGCGCCAGCAGCTCGCTGGGACTAGCGGGAAAAGAGACCCAGTACTTC. It encodes CASSSLGLAGKETQYF. This chain connects TRBV5-1 to TRBJ2-5, with 13 bases identical to TRBD2. Losses at the gene ends were 3 bases for V and 3 bases for J; bases not matched to a gene: 5. CDR3 length equals 16 residues. Germline V lookup: CDR1 SGHRS, CDR2 YFSETQ.